This record concerns one TCR beta chain sequence. The CDR3 covers 15 residues. CDR1 and CDR2 from the germline V gene are SGHVS and FNYEAQ. With 8 bases clipped from V and 0 bases from J, the junction kept 8 bases outside the gene matches. The sample comes from a study of control samples from healthy donors and cancer patients. Some clones are missing from TCRdb's copy, which holds only in-frame ones; the method was immunoSEQ multiplex PCR. The data contain approximately 68,000 clones, 83% of them singletons. The sequencing input was blood. The chain employs TRBV7-6 and TRBJ2-5; TRBD1 matches 8 bases. The TCR sequence derives from a man aged 55 to 70 in good health. This CDR3 is CASGGTGPYQETQYF. CDR3 DNA: TGTGCCAGCGGAGGGACAGGTCCGTACCAAGAGACCCAGTACTTC.